Listed here is a single T cell receptor beta chain. The antigen remains unidentified. The CDR3 has 14 residues. In germline, CDR1 is MGHDK, CDR2 SYGVNS. The V gene end was trimmed by 8 bases and the J gene end by 4 bases; junction bases not matched to a gene: 7. The data derive from a study of Graves' ophthalmopathy and Graves' hyperthyroidism. Study findings and constraints: Blood samples also showed most expanded thyroid clonotypes exceeding 0.001 frequency.

For repertoire sequencing, the TCR beta CDR3 regions were amplified from RNA transcripts. A first-round RT-PCR used HTBI primers, followed by a second-round multiplex PCR. TCRdb itself ran the multiplex PCR reads through MiXCR, one entry per CDR3 protein. The table records over a million distinct CDR3 sequences, 36% of them present only once. The source material was peripheral blood or thyroid tissue (not recorded which). The chain has TRBV25-1 and TRBJ2-2; 7 positions agree with TRBD1. The receptor was derived from an adult man with Graves' hyperthyroidism. The DNA for the CDR3 is TGTGCCAGCGATGGGACAGCTGGCACCGGGGAGCTGTTTTTT. Translating gives CASDGTAGTGELFF.